The 8 T cell receptor beta chains presented below share a single source sample, sequenced in a study of STAT5B mutations in CD4+ large granular lymphocyte leukemia. Measured with immunoSEQ multiplex PCR; TCRdb has only the in-frame clones, and not every one. The repertoire holds 5,000 or so clones, with around 88% as singletons. The sample consisted of PBMCs. Every receptor here comes from a man between 40 and 49 years old with CD4+ T-cell large granular lymphocyte leukemia.

The chain employs TRBV7-8 and TRBJ2-1, with D unresolved. There are 14 residues in the CDR3. V was clipped by 0 bases and J by 5 bases, with 8 bases between them. CDR1 SGHVS and CDR2 FQNEAQ come from the germline V gene. Here the CDR3 reads CASSLAGSNNEQFF. For the CDR3, the DNA is TGTGCCAGCAGCTTAGCAGGTTCTAACAATGAGCAGTTCTTC. The full variable domain, its missing parts supplied by reference TRBV7-8 and TRBJ2-1, is GAGVSQSPRYKVAKRGQDVALRCDPISGHVSLFWYQQALGQGPEFLTYFQNEAQLDKSGLPSDRFFAERPEGSVSTLKIQRTQQEDSAVYLCASSLAGSNNEQFFGPGTRLTVL.

The chain carries TRBV6-1 and TRBJ1-6; 7 bases match TRBD1. Germline V gives CDR1 MNHNS, CDR2 SASEGT. J gave up 6 bases and V 7 bases, and 3 bases lay outside the gene matches. The CDR3 contains 13 residues. The CDR3 sequence: CASKGTANSPLHF. The CDR3 bases are TGTGCCAGCAAGGGGACAGCTAATTCACCCCTCCACTTT.

This clone came up once. J is TRBJ2-7 and V is TRBV6-5, with 12 bases fitting TRBD2. Losses at the gene ends were 2 bases for V and 2 bases for J; bases not matched to a gene: 4. Germline lookup yields CDR1 MNHEY and CDR2 SVGAGI. There are 16 residues in the CDR3. CDR3 region: CASSYGTSGPTYEQYF. The CDR3 DNA sequence: TGTGCCAGCAGTTACGGGACTAGCGGGCCAACCTACGAGCAGTACTTC.

The rearrangement joins TRBV2 to TRBJ1-1, with D perhaps TRBD1 (5 bases). The V and J ends lost 4 bases and 4 bases respectively, with 10 bases between them. From germline, CDR1 is SNHLY and CDR2 FYNNEI. The CDR3 is 13 amino acids. This chain's CDR3 is CASSGQGLTEAFF. The CDR3 DNA sequence: TGTGCCAGCAGTGGCCAGGGCCTCACTGAAGCTTTCTTT.

The CDR3 nucleotides read TGTGCCAGCAGTTCAGGACAGAATAGCAATCAGCCCCAGCATTTT. Protein: CASSSGQNSNQPQHF. The rearrangement links TRBV5-5 to TRBJ1-5, with a tentative D call TRBD1 (6 bases). Germline CDR1 is SGHKS and CDR2 is YYEKEE (reference sequence). Trimming removed 5 bases at V and 0 bases at J, with 12 bases between. There are 15 residues in the CDR3. Looking up the rest from reference TRBV5-5 and TRBJ1-5 gives the full variable domain: DAGVTQSPTHLIKTRGQQVTLRCSPISGHKSVSWYQQVLGQGPQFIFQYYEKEERGRGNFPDRFSARQFPNYSSELNVNALLLGDSALYLCASSSGQNSNQPQHFGDGTRLSIL.

The chain recombines TRBV19 with TRBJ2-3; 9 nucleotides line up with TRBD1. Germline values: CDR1 LNHDA, CDR2 SQIVND (reference sequence). J lost 2 bases, V lost 4 bases, and 7 bases had no gene match. CDR3 length: 16 amino acids. In nucleotides, the CDR3 is TGTGCCAGTAGTAGGGCCGGGACAGGGTACACAGATACGCAGTATTTT. It specifies CASSRAGTGYTDTQYF.

The gene calls are TRBV11-2 and TRBJ2-2; TRBD2 agrees at 12 bases. The CDR3 loop spans 16 amino acids. CDR1 SGHAT and CDR2 FQNNGV come from the germline V gene. Trimming removed 4 bases from V and 4 bases from J; junction bases left unmatched: 4. As DNA, the CDR3 is TGTGCCAGCAGCTCTCTAGCGGGGGGGCGCACCGGGGAGCTGTTTTTT. Translation: CASSSLAGGRTGELFF.

The chain joins TRBV6-5 to TRBJ1-2, with no clear D. Germline CDR1 MNHEY, CDR2 SVGAGI. V was trimmed by 6 bases and J by 8 bases, leaving 13 bases between them. The CDR3 covers 12 residues. Here the CDR3 DNA reads TGTGCCAGCAGGAAAGAGGGCGCCGGCTACACCTTC. Protein product: CASRKEGAGYTF.